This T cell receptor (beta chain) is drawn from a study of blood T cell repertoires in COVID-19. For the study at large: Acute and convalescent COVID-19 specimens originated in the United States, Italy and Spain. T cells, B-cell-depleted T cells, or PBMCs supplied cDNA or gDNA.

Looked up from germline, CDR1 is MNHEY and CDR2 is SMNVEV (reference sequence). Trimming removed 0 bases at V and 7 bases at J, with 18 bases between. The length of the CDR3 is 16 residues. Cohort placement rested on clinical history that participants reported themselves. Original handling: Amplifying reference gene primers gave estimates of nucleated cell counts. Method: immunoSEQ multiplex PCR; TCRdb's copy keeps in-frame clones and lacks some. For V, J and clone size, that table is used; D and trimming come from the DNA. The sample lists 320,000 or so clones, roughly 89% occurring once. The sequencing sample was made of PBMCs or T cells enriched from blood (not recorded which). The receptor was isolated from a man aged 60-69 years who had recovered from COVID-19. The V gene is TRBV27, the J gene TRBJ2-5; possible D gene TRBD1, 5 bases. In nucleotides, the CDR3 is TGTGCCAGCAGTTTATCGTCGGACAAGGCCCTGGGGACCCAGTACTTC. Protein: CASSLSSDKALGTQYF.